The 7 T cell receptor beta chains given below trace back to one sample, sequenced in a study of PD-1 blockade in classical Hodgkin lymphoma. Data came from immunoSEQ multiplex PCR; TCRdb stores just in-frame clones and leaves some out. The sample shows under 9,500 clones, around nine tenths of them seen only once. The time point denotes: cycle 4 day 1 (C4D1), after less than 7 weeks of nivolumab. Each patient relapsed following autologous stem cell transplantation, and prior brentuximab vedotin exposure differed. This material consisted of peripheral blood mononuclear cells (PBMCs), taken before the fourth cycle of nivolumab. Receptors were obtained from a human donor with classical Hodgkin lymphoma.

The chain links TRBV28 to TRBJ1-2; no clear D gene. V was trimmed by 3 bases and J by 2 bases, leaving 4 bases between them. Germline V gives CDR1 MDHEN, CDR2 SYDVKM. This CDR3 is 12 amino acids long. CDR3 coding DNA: TGTGCCAGCAGTTTGCTAAACTATGGCTACACCTTC. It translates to CASSLLNYGYTF.

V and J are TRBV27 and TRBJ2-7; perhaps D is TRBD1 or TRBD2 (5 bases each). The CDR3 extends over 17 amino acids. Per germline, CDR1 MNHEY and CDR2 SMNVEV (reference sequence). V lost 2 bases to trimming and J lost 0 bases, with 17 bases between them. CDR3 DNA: TGTGCCAGCAGTTTAGGGGCCCCCCGGGGAACCTCCTACGAGCAGTACTTC. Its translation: CASSLGAPRGTSYEQYF.

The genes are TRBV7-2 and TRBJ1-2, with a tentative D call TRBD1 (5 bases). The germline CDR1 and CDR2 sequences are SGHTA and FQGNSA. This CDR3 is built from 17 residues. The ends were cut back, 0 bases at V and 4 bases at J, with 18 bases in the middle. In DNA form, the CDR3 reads TGTGCCAGCAGCTTAGCTGATATGTTCGGGGGAAGCTATGGCTACACCTTC. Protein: CASSLADMFGGSYGYTF.

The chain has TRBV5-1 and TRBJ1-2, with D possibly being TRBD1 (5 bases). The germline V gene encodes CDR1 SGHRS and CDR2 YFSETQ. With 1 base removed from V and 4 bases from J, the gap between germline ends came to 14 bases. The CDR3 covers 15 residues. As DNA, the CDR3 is TGCGCCAGCAGCTTGTTTATCGACAGCCCCTATGGCTACACCTTC. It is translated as CASSLFIDSPYGYTF. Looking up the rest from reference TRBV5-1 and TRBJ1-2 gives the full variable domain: KAGVTQTPRYLIKTRGQQVTLSCSPISGHRSVSWYQQTPGQGLQFLFEYFSETQRNKGNFPGRFSGRQFSNSRSEMNVSTLELGDSALYLCASSLFIDSPYGYTFGSGTRLTVV.

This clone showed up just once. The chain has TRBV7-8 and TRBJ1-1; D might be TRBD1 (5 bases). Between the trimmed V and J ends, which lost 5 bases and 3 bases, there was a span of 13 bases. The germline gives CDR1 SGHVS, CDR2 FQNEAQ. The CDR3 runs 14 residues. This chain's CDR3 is CASSHWTLDTEAFF. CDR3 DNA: TGTGCCAGCAGCCATTGGACACTCGACACTGAAGCTTTCTTT.

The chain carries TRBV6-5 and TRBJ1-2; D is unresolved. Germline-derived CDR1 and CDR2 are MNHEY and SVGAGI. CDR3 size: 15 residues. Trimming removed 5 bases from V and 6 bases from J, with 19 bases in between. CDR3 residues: CASSARTECRNGYTF. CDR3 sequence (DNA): TGTGCCAGCAGTGCAAGGACGGAATGTAGAAATGGCTACACCTTC.

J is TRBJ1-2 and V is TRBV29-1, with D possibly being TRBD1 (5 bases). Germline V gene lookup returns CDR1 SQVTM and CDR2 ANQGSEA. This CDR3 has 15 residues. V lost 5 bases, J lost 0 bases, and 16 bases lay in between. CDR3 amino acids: CSVLKDKFPNYGYTF. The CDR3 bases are TGCAGCGTTCTAAAGGACAAATTTCCTAACTATGGCTACACCTTC.